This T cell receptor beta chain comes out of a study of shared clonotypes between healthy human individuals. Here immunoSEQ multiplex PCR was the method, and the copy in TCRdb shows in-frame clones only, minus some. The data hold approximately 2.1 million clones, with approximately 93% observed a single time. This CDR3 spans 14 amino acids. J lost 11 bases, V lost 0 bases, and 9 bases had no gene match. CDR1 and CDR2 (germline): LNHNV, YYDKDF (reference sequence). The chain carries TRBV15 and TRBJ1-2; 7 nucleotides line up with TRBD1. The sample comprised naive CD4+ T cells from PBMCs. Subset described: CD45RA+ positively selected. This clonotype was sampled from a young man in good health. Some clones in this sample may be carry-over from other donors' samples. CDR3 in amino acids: CATSRDLDRDRYTF. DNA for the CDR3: TGTGCCACCAGCAGAGACCTAGACAGGGATCGATACACCTTC.